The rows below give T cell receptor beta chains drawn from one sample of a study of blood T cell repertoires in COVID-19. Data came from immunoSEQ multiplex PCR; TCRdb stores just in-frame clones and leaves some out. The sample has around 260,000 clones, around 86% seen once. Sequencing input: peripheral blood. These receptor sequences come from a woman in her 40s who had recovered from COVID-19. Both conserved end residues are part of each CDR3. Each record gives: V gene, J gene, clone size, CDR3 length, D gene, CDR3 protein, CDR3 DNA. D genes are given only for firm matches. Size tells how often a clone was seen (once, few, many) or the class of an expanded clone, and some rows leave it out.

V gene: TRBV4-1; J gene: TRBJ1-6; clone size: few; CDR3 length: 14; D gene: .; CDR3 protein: CASSQDRGLRPLHF; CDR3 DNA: TGCGCCAGCAGCCAAGACAGGGGCCTACGACCCCTCCACTTT
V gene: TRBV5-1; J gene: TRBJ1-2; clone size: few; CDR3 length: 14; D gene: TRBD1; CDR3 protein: CASTQDRGNYGYTF; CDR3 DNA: TGCGCCAGCACCCAGGACAGGGGAAACTATGGCTACACCTTC
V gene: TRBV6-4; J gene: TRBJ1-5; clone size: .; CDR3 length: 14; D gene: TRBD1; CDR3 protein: CASKTNRGNQPQHF; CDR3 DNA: TGTGCCAGCAAGACGAACAGGGGGAATCAGCCCCAGCATTTT
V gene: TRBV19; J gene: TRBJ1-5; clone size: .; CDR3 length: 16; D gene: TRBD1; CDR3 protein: CASSRRGTGRNQPQHF; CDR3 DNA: TGTGCCAGTAGTAGGAGGGGGACAGGGCGTAATCAGCCCCAGCATTTT
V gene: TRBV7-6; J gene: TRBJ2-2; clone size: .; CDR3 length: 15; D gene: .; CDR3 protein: CASSSRGHNTGELFF; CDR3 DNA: TGTGCCAGCAGCTCGCGCGGGCACAACACCGGGGAGCTGTTTTTT
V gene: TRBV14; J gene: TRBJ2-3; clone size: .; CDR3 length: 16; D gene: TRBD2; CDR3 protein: CASSQPGTSGSDTQYF; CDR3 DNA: TGTGCCAGCAGCCAACCCGGGACTAGCGGATCAGATACGCAGTATTTT
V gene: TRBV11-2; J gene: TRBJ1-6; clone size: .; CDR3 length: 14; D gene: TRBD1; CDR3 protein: CASSSDRGNSPLHF; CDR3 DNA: TGTGCCAGCAGCTCGGACAGGGGAAATTCACCCCTCCACTTT
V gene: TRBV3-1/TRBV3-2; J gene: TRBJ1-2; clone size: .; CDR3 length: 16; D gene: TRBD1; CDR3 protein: CASSQGPGGMGYGYTF; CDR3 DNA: TGTGCCAGCAGCCAAGGGCCAGGGGGCATGGGCTATGGCTACACCTTC
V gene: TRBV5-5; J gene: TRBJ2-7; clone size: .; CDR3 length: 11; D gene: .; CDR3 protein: CASSLVVEQYF; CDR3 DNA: TGTGCCAGCAGCTTAGTAGTCGAGCAGTACTTC
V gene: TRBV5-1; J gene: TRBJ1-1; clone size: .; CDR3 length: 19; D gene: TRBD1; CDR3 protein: CASSLGQMGRTGWNTEAFF; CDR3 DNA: TGCGCCAGCAGCTTGGGGCAGATGGGACGGACAGGCTGGAACACTGAAGCTTTCTTT
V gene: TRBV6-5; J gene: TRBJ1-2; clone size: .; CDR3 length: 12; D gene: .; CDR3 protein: CASKDGGLGYTF; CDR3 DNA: TGTGCCAGCAAAGATGGGGGCTTAGGCTACACCTTC
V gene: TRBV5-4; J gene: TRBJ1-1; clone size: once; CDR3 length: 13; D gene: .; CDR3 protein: CASSLVADTEAFF; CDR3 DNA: TGTGCCAGCAGCTTGGTTGCGGACACTGAAGCTTTCTTT
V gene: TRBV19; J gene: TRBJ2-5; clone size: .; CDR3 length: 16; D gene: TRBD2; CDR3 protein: CASSIEWRGAQETQYF; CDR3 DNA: TGTGCCAGTAGTATAGAATGGCGGGGGGCCCAAGAGACCCAGTACTTC
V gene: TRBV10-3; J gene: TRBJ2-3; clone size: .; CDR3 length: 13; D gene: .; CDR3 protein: CAIGVTSTDTQYF; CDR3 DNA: TGTGCCATCGGAGTAACTAGCACAGATACGCAGTATTTT
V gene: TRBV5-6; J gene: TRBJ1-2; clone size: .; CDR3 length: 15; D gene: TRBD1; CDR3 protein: CASSLGTGTNYGYTF; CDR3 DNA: TGTGCCAGCAGCTTAGGGACAGGCACTAACTATGGCTACACCTTC
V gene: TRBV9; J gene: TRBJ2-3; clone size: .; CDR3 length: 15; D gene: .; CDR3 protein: CASSVGVSETDTQYF; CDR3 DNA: TGTGCCAGCAGCGTAGGGGTCAGCGAGACAGATACGCAGTATTTT
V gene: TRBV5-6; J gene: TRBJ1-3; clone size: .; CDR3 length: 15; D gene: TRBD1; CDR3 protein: CASSYPDRGGNTIYF; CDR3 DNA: TGTGCCAGCAGCTACCCGGACAGGGGTGGAAACACCATATATTTT